This T cell receptor (beta chain) originates from a study of shared clonotypes between healthy human individuals. Nashville, Tennessee was home to all donors, each a Caucasian adult. Sequenced by immunoSEQ multiplex PCR; TCRdb stores in-frame clones only, minus some. The sample yields about 1.1 million clones, approximately 75% seen once. Germline CDR1 SNHLY, CDR2 FYNNEI. Trimming pared 3 bases from V and 2 bases from J, leaving 13 bases between. CDR3 length: 15 amino acids. On this clone: The same CDR3 also results from other DNA sequences found in this sample.

The TCR comes from a man younger than 35 in good health. Some clones in this sample may be carry-over from other donors' samples. The rearrangement uses TRBV2 and TRBJ2-5; D gene unclear. The sequencing sample was made of memory CD4+ T cells from PBMCs. Stated subset: CD45RA-negative fraction. In DNA, the CDR3 is TGTGCCAGCAGTGATAGAGGTCAGGCTCAAGAGACCCAGTACTTC. Protein sequence: CASSDRGQAQETQYF.